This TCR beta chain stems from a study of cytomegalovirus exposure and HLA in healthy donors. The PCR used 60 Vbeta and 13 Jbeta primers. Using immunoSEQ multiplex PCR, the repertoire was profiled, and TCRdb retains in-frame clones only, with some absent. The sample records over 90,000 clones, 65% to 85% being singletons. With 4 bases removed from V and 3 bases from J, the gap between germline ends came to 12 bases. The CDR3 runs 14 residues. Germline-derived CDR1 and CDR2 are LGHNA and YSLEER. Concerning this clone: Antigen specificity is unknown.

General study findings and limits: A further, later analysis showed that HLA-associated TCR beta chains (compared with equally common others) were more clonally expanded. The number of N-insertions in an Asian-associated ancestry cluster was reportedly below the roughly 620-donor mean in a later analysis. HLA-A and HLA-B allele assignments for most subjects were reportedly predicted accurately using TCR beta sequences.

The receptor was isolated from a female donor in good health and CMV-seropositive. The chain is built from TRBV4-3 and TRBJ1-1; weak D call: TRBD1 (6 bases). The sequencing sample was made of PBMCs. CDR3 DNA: TGCGCCAGCAGCCCGCCGGGGGGCTACACTGAAGCTTTCTTT. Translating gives CASSPPGGYTEAFF.